The count of the clone carrying this T cell receptor beta chain is one. Per the germline V gene, CDR1 is SGHDT and CDR2 is YYEEEE. V was cut by 2 bases and J by 12 bases, with 18 bases left in between. The CDR3 totals 14 residues. These data are taken from a study of technical replicates of blood from several donors. Repertoires were generated with immunoSEQ multiplex PCR, while TCRdb's copy carries only in-frame clones and drops some. The sample has approximately 93,000 clones, over 85% seen once; the top ten hold 0.26%. The sequence came from a human donor in good health. V usage is TRBV5-6 and J usage is TRBJ2-1, with a possible D match to TRBD2 (5 bases). Sequences were obtained from T cells isolated from PBMCs. The CDR3, as DNA: TGTGCCAGCAGCTTCTCCGGGCCTCTCAGCGGGCAGTTCTTC. Its translation is CASSFSGPLSGQFF.